The source of this TCR beta chain is a study of intratumoral heterogeneity in liver cancer. Germline-derived CDR1 and CDR2 are MGHRA and YSYEKL. Between the trimmed V and J ends, which lost 3 bases and 3 bases, there was a span of 11 bases. The CDR3 loop spans 14 amino acids. Here immunoSEQ multiplex PCR was the method, and the copy in TCRdb shows in-frame clones only, minus some. Here the sample spans approximately 20,000 clones, approximately 73% being singletons. The sample consisted of tumor-adjacent normal tissue, taken before any cancer treatment. V usage is TRBV4-1 and J usage is TRBJ1-2; D is perhaps TRBD1 (5 bases). The receptor was derived from a woman aged 70-85 years with hepatocellular carcinoma. CDR3 DNA: TGCGCCAGCAGCCAGAGGGGACCGGACTATGGCTACACCTTC. Translation gives CASSQRGPDYGYTF.